This entry lists 27 T cell receptor beta chains sequenced from one sample in a study of blood T cell repertoires in COVID-19. Generated by immunoSEQ multiplex PCR, the TCRdb table keeps only in-frame clones and is missing some. The table records roughly 100,000 clones, approximately 80% of them present only once. Sequencing was performed on peripheral blood. The receptors originated from a man in his 60s with active or convalescent COVID-19.

DNA for the CDR3: TGTGCCAGCAGCCAACGGGTGCACACAGATACGCAGTATTTT. Amino acid sequence: CASSQRVHTDTQYF. The V and J genes are TRBV14 and TRBJ2-3; the D is unclear. Germline V CDR1 and CDR2: SGHDN, FVKESK. Deletions cut 2 bases from V and 2 bases from J, with 8 bases between. CDR3 size: 14 residues.

The V call is TRBV7-8, the J call TRBJ1-6; D is ambiguous. From germline, CDR1 is SGHVS and CDR2 FQNEAQ. CDR3 size: 16 residues. Trimming took off 5 bases at V and 10 bases at J, with 21 bases between the two ends. CDR3: CASSPTGWGGGSPLHF. As DNA, the CDR3 is TGTGCCAGCAGCCCCACGGGATGGGGTGGTGGGTCACCCCTCCACTTT.

The V and J genes are TRBV5-1 and TRBJ2-5; 7 bases map to TRBD1. The length of the CDR3 is 14 residues. J gave up 2 bases and V 7 bases, and 8 bases lay outside the gene matches. Germline CDR1 and CDR2: SGHRS and YFSETQ. CDR3 coding DNA: TGCGCCAGCTCTCCAGGGGGATCACAAGAGACCCAGTACTTC. As protein: CASSPGGSQETQYF.

The V and J genes are TRBV28 and TRBJ2-3; D is possibly TRBD1 (6 bases). In germline, CDR1 is MDHEN, CDR2 SYDVKM. With 6 bases removed from V and 2 bases from J, the gap between germline ends came to 12 bases. This CDR3 contains 14 residues. CDR3 sequence (DNA): TGTGCCAGCAGAGGTAGGACAGTCACAGATACGCAGTATTTT. This sequence encodes CASRGRTVTDTQYF. Full variable domain (missing parts from reference TRBV28 and TRBJ2-3): DVKVTQSSRYLVKRTGEKVFLECVQDMDHENMFWYRQDPGLGLRLIYFSYDVKMKEKGDIPEGYSVSREKKERFSLILESASTNQTSMYLCASRGRTVTDTQYFGPGTRLTVL.

The rearrangement joins TRBV6-1 to TRBJ2-7; 7 bases are a match to TRBD1. The trim removed 1 base at V and 4 bases at J, leaving 7 bases unmatched. Per the germline V gene, CDR1 is MNHNS and CDR2 is SASEGT. The CDR3 spans 15 residues. The CDR3 is CASSEGTGGMYEQYV. The CDR3 nucleotides are TGTGCCAGCAGTGAAGGGACAGGAGGTATGTACGAGCAGTACGTC.

This sequence joins TRBV6-5 and TRBJ1-2; 12 nucleotides match TRBD1. Germline V CDR1 and CDR2: MNHEY, SVGAGI. The J segment lost 6 bases and the V segment lost 6 bases, leaving 8 bases of the junction unmatched. This CDR3 is built from 15 residues. Here the CDR3 DNA reads TGTGCCAGCAGGGGGACAGGGGGCTCTGTAGATGGCTACACCTTC. It encodes CASRGTGGSVDGYTF.

The J gene is TRBJ2-1, the V gene TRBV24-1; 7 bases match TRBD2. Trimming removed 3 bases from V and 11 bases from J; junction bases left unmatched: 12. Germline-derived CDR1 and CDR2 are KGHDR and SFDVKD. CDR3 length: 15 residues. For the CDR3, the DNA is TGTGCCACCAGTGATGGGGGAATGGGACTACGAAAGCAGTTCTTC. Its translation: CATSDGGMGLRKQFF.

This chain joins TRBV30 and TRBJ1-5, with D uncertain. V was shortened by 5 bases and J by 3 bases, with 11 bases between the two germline ends. Germline V CDR1 and CDR2: GTSNPN, SVGIG (reference sequence). This CDR3 contains 13 residues. The CDR3 bases are TGTGCCTGGTCCGTAGCTTTCAATCAGCCCCAGCATTTT. Translating it yields CAWSVAFNQPQHF.

V gene TRBV10-3 combines with J gene TRBJ2-2; 9 bases map to TRBD1. J lost 3 bases, V lost 6 bases, and 11 bases had no gene match. The V gene's germline CDR1 is ENHRY and CDR2 SYGVKD. The CDR3 runs 17 residues. The CDR3 DNA follows: TGTGCCATCAGCGTTCAGTACGGGACAGGGTACACCGGGGAGCTGTTTTTT. Translation gives CAISVQYGTGYTGELFF.

The CDR3 loop reads CASSIGDRDQPQHF. In DNA, the CDR3 is TGTGCCAGTAGTATCGGAGACAGGGATCAGCCCCAGCATTTT. The chain is built from TRBV19 and TRBJ1-5; 7 nucleotides align to TRBD1. The junction had 4 bases not matched to a gene; V was cut back by 3 bases and J by 5 bases. CDR1 is LNHDA and CDR2 is SQIVND in the germline V gene (reference sequence). The CDR3 has 14 residues.

CDR3 protein: CATLGQSGYTF. CDR3 in DNA: TGTGCCACCCTGGGACAGAGCGGCTACACCTTC. The chain joins TRBV12-3 or TRBV12-4 to TRBJ1-2, with 7 bases matching TRBD1. CDR3 size: 11 residues. Trimming removed 10 bases from V and 8 bases from J; junction bases left unmatched: 7.

This chain connects TRBV5-4 to TRBJ2-7; the D gene is possibly TRBD1 (6 bases). The CDR3 contains 13 residues. V dropped 5 bases and J dropped 2 bases, with 11 bases sitting between them. CDR1 is SGHNT and CDR2 is YYREEE in the germline V gene (reference sequence). CDR3 DNA sequence: TGTGCCAGCAGTCTACAGGGTGCCTACGAGCAGTACGTC. Protein: CASSLQGAYEQYV.

The J gene is TRBJ1-6, the V gene TRBV7-9; TRBD1 aligns across 8 bases. Losses at the gene ends were 5 bases for V and 9 bases for J; bases not matched to a gene: 12. The CDR3 spans 16 residues. CDR1 SEHNR and CDR2 FQNEAQ come from the germline V gene (reference sequence). CDR3 loop: CASSAYSGQGTSPLHF. The CDR3 region has the DNA TGTGCCAGCAGCGCTTACTCCGGACAGGGAACTTCACCCCTCCACTTT.

V gene TRBV9 combines with J gene TRBJ2-1, with TRBD2 identical over 12 bases. The trim removed 3 bases at V and 7 bases at J, leaving 8 bases unmatched. The germline V gene has CDR1 SGDLS and CDR2 YYNGEE. The CDR3 extends over 16 amino acids. CDR3 region: CASSGTTGTSGNEQFF. As DNA, the CDR3 is TGTGCCAGCAGCGGAACCACCGGGACTAGCGGGAATGAGCAGTTCTTC.

This chain joins TRBV24-1 and TRBJ2-5; TRBD2 matches 16 bases. CDR1 is KGHDR, CDR2 SFDVKD, per germline. Trimming at V came to 6 bases and at J to 5 bases, leaving 17 bases not matched to a gene. The length of the CDR3 is 20 residues. CDR3 nucleotides: TGTGCCACCAGTCCACATCCGGGACTAGCGGGAGGGCCGCAGACGGAGACCCAGTACTTC. Its protein is CATSPHPGLAGGPQTETQYF.

In its sample, this clone was seen a few times. The chain recombines TRBV5-6 with TRBJ2-1, with 11 bases identical to TRBD2. This CDR3 has 15 residues. Unmatched junction bases numbered 12, after V lost 4 bases and J lost 12 bases. Germline CDR1 reads SGHDT; CDR2 reads YYEEEE. The CDR3 coding sequence is TGTGCCAGCAGCCCGGGACTAGCGGTTCGAATAGGGCAGTTCTTC. Its protein product is CASSPGLAVRIGQFF. Filled out from reference TRBV5-6 and TRBJ2-1, the complete variable domain reads DAGVTQSPTHLIKTRGQQVTLRCSPKSGHDTVSWYQQALGQGPQFIFQYYEEEERQRGNFPDRFSGHQFPNYSSELNVNALLLGDSALYLCASSPGLAVRIGQFFGPGTRLTVL.

This chain connects TRBV6-4 to TRBJ2-5, with TRBD2 identical over 10 bases. This CDR3 is built from 14 residues. Germline CDR1 is MRHNA and CDR2 is SNTAGT. V gave up 7 bases and J gave up 2 bases; unmatched junction bases: 4. The CDR3 is CASISLAGQETQYF. The CDR3 DNA reads as TGTGCCAGCATTTCACTAGCGGGACAAGAGACCCAGTACTTC.

This clone was recorded once. This chain joins TRBV6-1 and TRBJ1-5; D is ambiguous. The CDR3 is 14 amino acids. Germline-derived CDR1 and CDR2 are MNHNS and SASEGT. V was trimmed by 2 bases and J by 3 bases, leaving 8 bases between them. The CDR3 here is CASSERQDNQPQHF. CDR3 DNA: TGTGCCAGCAGTGAAAGGCAGGACAATCAGCCCCAGCATTTT.

Ten or more counts support this clone. This chain connects TRBV29-1 to TRBJ2-7; tentatively, D is TRBD2 (5 bases). The ends were cut back, 2 bases at V and 0 bases at J, with 11 bases in the middle. Germline V CDR1 and CDR2: SQVTM, ANQGSEA. CDR3 length: 14 amino acids. The CDR3 region has the DNA TGCAGCGTTGAATTTTCGAGCGGCTCCTACGAGCAGTACTTC. It specifies CSVEFSSGSYEQYF.

This clone has just a few counts. The chain links TRBV19 to TRBJ2-2; 9 nucleotides align to TRBD1. CDR1 is LNHDA and CDR2 is SQIVND in the germline V gene (reference sequence). The ends lost 11 bases at V and 4 bases at J; junction bases unmatched: 5. The CDR3 loop spans 13 amino acids. The CDR3 nucleotides are TGTGCCGGACAGGGGAGGGGCACCGGGGAGCTGTTTTTT. Its translation is CAGQGRGTGELFF.

The chain has TRBV7-8 and TRBJ2-1, with 8 positions matching TRBD2. V was pared by 1 base and J by 0 bases, with 2 bases of the junction left unmatched. Germline assignment: CDR1 SGHVS and CDR2 FQNEAQ. The CDR3 is 16 amino acids. The CDR3 DNA follows: TGTGCCAGCAGCTTAGACACTAGCGGCTCCTACAATGAGCAGTTCTTC. Translating it yields CASSLDTSGSYNEQFF.

The chain joins TRBV18 to TRBJ2-1; 7 nucleotides line up with TRBD1. CDR1 is KGHSH, CDR2 LQKENI, per germline. V was clipped by 0 bases and J by 5 bases; unmatched bases: 4. This CDR3 spans 15 amino acids. Here the CDR3 reads CASSPPNDRDNEQFF. As DNA, the CDR3 is TGTGCCAGCTCACCACCGAATGACAGGGACAATGAGCAGTTCTTC.

This clone was found a few times. The CDR3 spells CASSSGTSREQFF. CDR3 bases: TGTGCCAGCAGTTCGGGGACTAGTCGGGAGCAGTTCTTC. J is TRBJ2-1 and V is TRBV12-3 or TRBV12-4; 8 positions agree with TRBD2. With V trimmed by 4 bases and J by 10 bases, 6 bases remained unmatched. The CDR3 loop spans 13 amino acids.

The J gene is TRBJ2-2, the V gene TRBV11-3; 7 nucleotides match TRBD1. V was pared by 6 bases and J by 7 bases, with 5 bases of the junction left unmatched. The CDR3 spans 13 residues. Per germline, CDR1 SGHNT and CDR2 YENEEA. CDR3 nucleotides: TGTGCCAGCAGAAGACAGGGAAACGGGGAGCTGTTTTTT. It codes for CASRRQGNGELFF.

The V gene is TRBV2, the J gene TRBJ1-5; the D gene is possibly TRBD1 (5 bases). CDR3 length: 15 amino acids. Germline values: CDR1 SNHLY, CDR2 FYNNEI. Between the trimmed V and J ends, which lost 3 bases and 5 bases, there was a span of 14 bases. The CDR3 here is CASSDGDGGHQPQHF. The CDR3 DNA reads as TGTGCCAGCAGTGACGGGGACGGGGGACATCAGCCCCAGCATTTT.

J is TRBJ1-2 and V is TRBV28, with 7 bases lining up with TRBD1. CDR3 length equals 15 residues. J gave up 8 bases and V 5 bases, and 14 bases lay outside the gene matches. Per germline, CDR1 MDHEN and CDR2 SYDVKM. CDR3: CASSPALKTGTGYTF. The CDR3 nucleotides read TGTGCCAGCAGTCCTGCGTTGAAGACAGGGACGGGCTACACCTTC.

J is TRBJ2-5 and V is TRBV11-2, with 7 bases that match TRBD1. V shed 4 bases and J 5 bases; nucleotides not matched to a gene: 10. There are 15 residues in the CDR3. CDR1 is SGHAT and CDR2 is FQNNGV in the germline V gene. The DNA for the CDR3 is TGTGCCAGCAGCTCGCAGACAGGGTTTGAGGAGACCCAGTACTTC. Amino acid sequence: CASSSQTGFEETQYF.